A single sample is the source of the 20 T cell receptor beta chains below, sequenced in a study of T cell changes during pregnancy in multiple sclerosis. The data were produced by immunoSEQ multiplex PCR, yet TCRdb's version contains in-frame clones alone and is incomplete. This sample has around 60,000 clones, with 89% found just once. The input for sequencing was peripheral blood, taken in the first trimester of pregnancy. These receptors all stem from a female donor with multiple sclerosis, enrolled in a pregnancy study.

The gene calls are TRBV4-3 and TRBJ1-6; D might be TRBD1 (6 bases). The CDR3 contains 16 residues. The germline V gene encodes CDR1 LGHNA and CDR2 YSLEER. The germline V and J ends were trimmed by 0 bases and 4 bases, with 10 bases remaining between them. CDR3 DNA sequence: TGCGCCAGCAGCCAAGAAGGGGGGGGGTATAATTCACCCCTCCACTTT. Its protein product is CASSQEGGGYNSPLHF.

The CDR3 is CASSPGTATNYGYTF. CDR3 nucleotide sequence: TGTGCCAGCAGCCCCGGGACAGCAACTAACTATGGCTACACCTTC. V is TRBV9 and J is TRBJ1-2; 7 bases agree with TRBD1. The CDR3 runs to 15 residues. Germline V lookup: CDR1 SGDLS, CDR2 YYNGEE. Trimming at V came to 4 bases and at J to 0 bases, leaving 6 bases not matched to a gene.

The V call is TRBV7-2, the J call TRBJ2-5, with 7 bases lining up with TRBD1. CDR1 is SGHTA and CDR2 is FQGNSA in the germline V gene. V gave up 5 bases and J gave up 4 bases; unmatched junction bases: 7. This CDR3 has 14 residues. CDR3 in DNA: TGTGCCAGCAGCAAACGACAGGGCAGAGAGACCCAGTACTTC. It codes for CASSKRQGRETQYF.

The chain joins TRBV27 to TRBJ2-7, with 10 bases aligning to TRBD1. CDR3 length: 15 amino acids. Germline values: CDR1 MNHEY, CDR2 SMNVEV (reference sequence). J lost 3 bases, V lost 7 bases, and 9 bases had no gene match. CDR3 amino acids: CASTATGQGIYEQYF. The DNA for the CDR3 is TGTGCCAGCACTGCTACGGGACAGGGGATCTACGAGCAGTACTTC.

In DNA, the CDR3 is TGTGCCAGCAGTTTGACAGGACTTAGCTCCTACGAGCAGTACTTC. This sequence encodes CASSLTGLSSYEQYF. The rearrangement uses TRBV28 and TRBJ2-7; a weak D match, TRBD1 (6 bases). CDR3 length: 15 amino acids. Trimming left V 3 bases short and J 0 bases short, with 12 bases between. The germline V gene has CDR1 MDHEN and CDR2 SYDVKM.

The chain is built from TRBV2 and TRBJ1-2; TRBD1 agrees at 7 bases. V shed 7 bases, J shed 8 bases, and the junction held 7 bases outside the gene matches. The CDR3 runs to 12 residues. Per the germline V gene, CDR1 is SNHLY and CDR2 is FYNNEI. CDR3 amino acids: CASTATGPGYTF. Written as DNA, the CDR3 is TGTGCCAGCACGGCGACAGGGCCCGGCTACACCTTC.

The chain uses TRBV6-6 and TRBJ2-7; TRBD1 is a possible D gene (6 bases). CDR3 length: 14 residues. CDR1 is MNHNY and CDR2 is SVGAGI in the germline V gene (reference sequence). V was trimmed by 6 bases and J by 4 bases, leaving 16 bases between them. CDR3 nucleotide sequence: TGTGCCAGCAGCGGGGTCAGGGGCGGTTACGAGCAGTACTTC. Encoded protein: CASSGVRGGYEQYF.

The rearrangement links TRBV7-7 to TRBJ2-5, with a tentative D call TRBD2 (6 bases). CDR1 SSHAT and CDR2 FNYEAQ come from the germline V gene (reference sequence). The CDR3 covers 14 residues. V was cut by 7 bases and J by 5 bases, with 17 bases left in between. CDR3 nucleotides: TGTGCCAGCACCCCGACTAGTCCGATGGAGACCCAGTACTTC. This gives the protein CASTPTSPMETQYF.

This clone was seen more than once but under ten times. The chain has TRBV7-9 and TRBJ1-2, with 9 positions matching TRBD1. The ends lost 6 bases at V and 3 bases at J; junction bases unmatched: 5. The CDR3 is 14 residues long. CDR1 SEHNR and CDR2 FQNEAQ come from the germline V gene (reference sequence). The CDR3 DNA sequence: TGTGCCAGCAGGGGACAGGGTGAGGACTATGGCTACACCTTC. It specifies CASRGQGEDYGYTF.

This clone was detected once. The chain employs TRBV10-2 and TRBJ1-3; D perhaps matches TRBD1 (5 bases). Deletions cut 6 bases from V and 4 bases from J, with 10 bases between. The CDR3 contains 13 residues. The germline V gene has CDR1 WSHSY and CDR2 SAAADI. The CDR3 region is CASSRGGGNTIYF. CDR3 DNA sequence: TGCGCCAGCAGCCGGGGGGGAGGAAACACCATATATTTT.

A single count supports this clone. The chain has TRBV27 and TRBJ1-4, with 8 bases fitting TRBD1. CDR1 is MNHEY and CDR2 is SMNVEV in the germline V gene (reference sequence). Trimming removed 3 bases from V and 4 bases from J; junction bases left unmatched: 13. The CDR3 length is 18 residues. CDR3 nucleotide sequence: TGTGCCAGCAGTTTCGCCCCCGGGACAGGCCCCGATAATGAAAAACTGTTTTTT. It codes for CASSFAPGTGPDNEKLFF. Based on the CDR3 plus reference TRBV27 and TRBJ1-4, the full variable domain is EAQVTQNPRYLITVTGKKLTVTCSQNMNHEYMSWYRQDPGLGLRQIYYSMNVEVTDKGDVPEGYKVSRKEKRNFPLILESPSPNQTSLYFCASSFAPGTGPDNEKLFFGSGTQLSVL.

V gene TRBV10-3 combines with J gene TRBJ2-7; 8 bases match TRBD2. Germline assignment: CDR1 ENHRY and CDR2 SYGVKD. CDR3 length equals 15 residues. J was trimmed by 2 bases and V by 6 bases; bases with no gene match: 9. The CDR3 DNA reads TGTGCCATCAGCAGGGTAGCGGGAACCGCCTACGAGCAGTACTTC. It yields the protein CAISRVAGTAYEQYF.

The chain links TRBV6-6 to TRBJ2-1; 7 bases fit TRBD1. CDR1 and CDR2 from the germline V gene are MNHNY and SVGAGI (reference sequence). Unmatched junction bases numbered 5, after V lost 5 bases and J lost 1 base. CDR3 length equals 15 residues. CDR3 sequence reads: CASSPDRESYNEQFF. In DNA form, the CDR3 reads TGTGCCAGCAGTCCCGACAGGGAGTCCTACAATGAGCAGTTCTTC.

The chain carries TRBV7-9 and TRBJ1-2; D remains ambiguous. The CDR3 sequence is 15 residues long. Trimming removed 0 bases from V and 5 bases from J, with 13 bases in between. The germline V gene encodes CDR1 SEHNR and CDR2 FQNEAQ (reference sequence). The CDR3 region is CASSLAPLGGYGYTF. The CDR3 DNA sequence: TGTGCCAGCAGCTTAGCCCCTTTGGGAGGATATGGCTACACCTTC.

This chain uses TRBV21-1 with TRBJ2-5; TRBD1, as called in the table, went unchecked against the DNA. TRBV21-1 is a known pseudogene. This CDR3 has 15 residues. The CDR3 coding sequence is TGTGCCAGCAGCAAGGGAGGCAGGGGGCGAGAGACCCAGTACTTC. It translates to CASSKGGRGRETQYF.

The chain carries TRBV19 and TRBJ2-2; D unclear. There are 14 residues in the CDR3. Trimming took 4 bases from V and 5 from J, leaving 11 bases between them. Per the germline V gene, CDR1 is LNHDA and CDR2 is SQIVND (reference sequence). The CDR3 is CASSKLRMTGELFF. DNA of the CDR3: TGTGCCAGTAGTAAACTACGGATGACCGGGGAGCTGTTTTTT.

The V call is TRBV5-6, the J call TRBJ2-5, with a tentative D call TRBD2 (5 bases). This CDR3 region has 16 residues. Germline CDR1 is SGHDT and CDR2 is YYEEEE. Trimming removed 2 bases from V and 5 bases from J, with 19 bases in between. The CDR3 nucleotides are TGTGCCAGCAGCTTACCTATACTTACGGGGAAGGAGACCCAGTACTTC. Amino acid sequence: CASSLPILTGKETQYF.

The chain uses TRBV11-1 and TRBJ1-2; D is uncertain. The CDR3 consists of 16 residues. In germline, CDR1 is SGHAT, CDR2 FQDESV (reference sequence). Between the trimmed V and J ends, which lost 6 bases and 0 bases, there was a span of 17 bases. The CDR3 sequence: CASSISVGSTNYGYTF. CDR3 DNA: TGTGCCAGCAGTATATCGGTTGGGAGTACTAACTATGGCTACACCTTC.

The V call is TRBV29-1, the J call TRBJ2-7, with 10 bases lining up with TRBD1. This CDR3 has 13 residues. CDR1 and CDR2 (germline): SQVTM, ANQGSEA. J gave up 6 bases and V 7 bases, and 9 bases lay outside the gene matches. The CDR3 loop reads CSAAGTGEFEQYF. The CDR3 DNA reads TGCAGCGCTGCAGGGACAGGGGAGTTCGAGCAGTACTTC.

This clone was observed a handful of times. The CDR3 region has the DNA TGTGCCTGGGGGGAGCAGGGGACTATGAACACTGAAGCTTTCTTT. Translation gives CAWGEQGTMNTEAFF. J is TRBJ1-1 and V is TRBV30; D perhaps matches TRBD1 (6 bases). Trimming took off 5 bases at V and 0 bases at J, with 16 bases between the two ends. Per the germline V gene, CDR1 is GTSNPN and CDR2 is SVGIG (reference sequence). The length of the CDR3 is 15 residues.